Each of the 27 T cell receptor beta chains below was sequenced from the same sample in a study of blood T cell repertoires in COVID-19. Data came from immunoSEQ multiplex PCR; TCRdb stores just in-frame clones and leaves some out. Among roughly 79,000 clones listed, 84% were seen once. The sequenced sample was peripheral blood. These receptors originate from a man between 45 and 60 years old with acute or convalescent COVID-19.

This chain joins TRBV11-2 and TRBJ1-1, with 7 nucleotides matching TRBD1. Per germline, CDR1 SGHAT and CDR2 FQNNGV. This CDR3 region has 15 residues. V was clipped by 5 bases and J by 4 bases; unmatched bases: 10. The CDR3 is CASSPEGQGVTEAFF. CDR3 bases: TGTGCCAGCAGCCCAGAGGGCCAGGGGGTCACTGAAGCTTTCTTT.

The rearrangement links TRBV3-1 (or the pseudogene TRBV3-2) to TRBJ2-2; TRBD1 matches at 9 bases. The V gene end was trimmed by 4 bases and the J gene end by 6 bases; junction bases not matched to a gene: 3. This CDR3 comprises 14 residues. Germline-derived CDR1 and CDR2 are LGHDT and YNNKEL (reference sequence). In DNA form, the CDR3 reads TGTGCCAGCAGCCTACAGGGGGCGGCCGGGGAGCTGTTTTTT. This translates into CASSLQGAAGELFF.

Here the CDR3 DNA reads TGCGCCAGCAGACCGGGGGGGACTAATTCACCCCTCCACTTT. Protein sequence: CASRPGGTNSPLHF. The chain joins TRBV4-3 to TRBJ1-6, with a weak D call TRBD1 (5 bases). V lost 6 bases and J lost 6, with 12 bases in between. Germline V gene lookup returns CDR1 LGHNA and CDR2 YSLEER. CDR3 length: 14 amino acids.

This clone was detected a few times. The V and J genes are TRBV4-2 and TRBJ2-1; TRBD1 agrees at 9 bases. Losses at the gene ends were 2 bases for V and 7 bases for J; bases not matched to a gene: 3. This CDR3 is 14 amino acids long. Germline CDR1 LGHNA, CDR2 YNFKEQ. In nucleotides, the CDR3 is TGTGCCAGCAGCCAATATGGGACAGGGAATGAGCAGTTCTTC. As protein: CASSQYGTGNEQFF.

The genes are TRBV5-8 and TRBJ2-7; D perhaps matches TRBD2 (5 bases). Germline V gene lookup returns CDR1 SGHTS and CDR2 YDEGEE. The CDR3 covers 15 residues. Trimming removed 5 bases from V and 2 bases from J, with 17 bases in between. The CDR3 DNA is TGTGCCAGCAGGGACTTCGGGGTGCTGGCCTACGAGCAGTACTTC. Translating it yields CASRDFGVLAYEQYF.

A few counts support this clone. The rearrangement links TRBV7-3 to TRBJ2-1, with 9 nucleotides matching TRBD1. CDR1 and CDR2 (germline): SGHTA, FQGTGA. Trimming cost V 7 bases and J 7 bases; bases outside gene matches: 8. CDR3 length equals 14 residues. For the CDR3, the DNA is TGTGCCAGCACCCCCGGGACAGGGACGAATGAGCAGTTCTTC. It encodes CASTPGTGTNEQFF.

The chain is built from TRBV7-9 and TRBJ1-2; 7 bases map to TRBD1. The CDR3 runs to 17 residues. CDR1 SEHNR and CDR2 FQNEAQ come from the germline V gene (reference sequence). Trimming took 2 bases from V and 0 from J; bases not matched to a gene: 9. The CDR3 DNA follows: TGTGCCAGCAGCTTACAACGGACAGGACAATCTAACTATGGCTACACCTTC. It yields the protein CASSLQRTGQSNYGYTF.

The chain uses TRBV5-1 and TRBJ2-7; 8 positions agree with TRBD1. After removal of 5 bases from V and 5 bases from J, the junction contained 6 bases not matched to a gene. This CDR3 is built from 13 residues. Germline V gives CDR1 SGHRS, CDR2 YFSETQ. The CDR3 spells CASRRGQGNEQYF. In nucleotides, the CDR3 is TGCGCCAGCAGGCGCGGACAGGGCAACGAGCAGTACTTC.

This sequence joins TRBV18 and TRBJ2-4, with 8 bases fitting TRBD1. The CDR3 contains 14 residues. Germline CDR1 KGHSH, CDR2 LQKENI. Trimming took 3 bases from V and 7 from J; bases not matched to a gene: 5. The CDR3 DNA sequence: TGTGCCAGCTCACCCGGACAGGGCGACAACATTCAGTACTTC. Translation gives CASSPGQGDNIQYF.

The sample holds a few counts of this clone. The chain combines TRBV11-2 with TRBJ2-7, with D maybe TRBD2 (6 bases). The CDR3 runs to 14 residues. The germline V and J ends were trimmed by 5 bases and 2 bases, with 13 bases remaining between them. From germline, CDR1 is SGHAT and CDR2 FQNNGV. This CDR3 reads CASSPPGGTYEQYF. The CDR3 DNA sequence: TGTGCCAGCAGCCCGCCCGGGGGAACCTACGAGCAGTACTTC.

The chain carries TRBV5-1 and TRBJ1-2, with TRBD1 identical over 9 bases. V shed 0 bases, J shed 4 bases, and the junction held 19 bases outside the gene matches. Germline CDR1 and CDR2: SGHRS and YFSETQ. The length of the CDR3 is 20 residues. CDR3: CASSLGPLGAGTGLTYGYTF. CDR3 nucleotide sequence: TGCGCCAGCAGCTTGGGGCCCCTGGGGGCCGGGACAGGGTTGACCTATGGCTACACCTTC.

The V call is TRBV11-2, the J call TRBJ2-1, with 11 bases aligning to TRBD2. V was clipped by 2 bases and J by 4 bases; unmatched bases: 4. Germline-derived CDR1 and CDR2 are SGHAT and FQNNGV. The CDR3 covers 16 residues. The CDR3 reads CASSLTLAGGYNEQFF. In DNA form, the CDR3 reads TGTGCCAGCAGCTTAACCTTAGCGGGGGGGTACAATGAGCAGTTCTTC.

The chain employs TRBV7-3 and TRBJ2-5, with D unclear. Germline loops: CDR1 SGHTA, CDR2 FQGTGA. Trimming took off 0 bases at V and 5 bases at J, with 25 bases between the two ends. The length of the CDR3 is 19 residues. The CDR3, as DNA: TGTGCCAGCAGCTTAACATGGATTTCCCGACGGCAGACAACGGAGACCCAGTACTTC. Protein product: CASSLTWISRRQTTETQYF.

This clone is labeled large. The chain has TRBV5-4 and TRBJ2-7; 14 positions agree with TRBD2. V trimming: 3 bases; J trimming: 4 bases; junction bases outside the gene matches: 6. The CDR3 is 16 amino acids. Germline values: CDR1 SGHNT, CDR2 YYREEE (reference sequence). The CDR3 DNA sequence: TGTGCCAGCAGCTCCGGGACTAGCGGGAGATTATACGAGCAGTACTTC. The encoded protein is CASSSGTSGRLYEQYF.

This clone has more than one count but fewer than ten. The J gene is TRBJ1-4, the V gene TRBV2; weak D call: TRBD1 (5 bases). The V gene lost 7 bases and the J gene lost 6 bases, with 15 bases spanning the gap. CDR3 length equals 14 residues. Germline V lookup: CDR1 SNHLY, CDR2 FYNNEI. CDR3 nucleotide sequence: TGTGCCAGCAAGTGGACATTAGGACATGAAAAACTGTTTTTT. It encodes CASKWTLGHEKLFF. The complete variable domain, with remaining parts taken from reference TRBV2 and TRBJ1-4, reads EPEVTQTPSHQVTQMGQEVILRCVPISNHLYFYWYRQILGQKVEFLVSFYNNEISEKSEIFDDQFSVERPDGSNFTLKIRSTKLEDSAMYFCASKWTLGHEKLFFGSGTQLSVL.

This clone has a single count. V is TRBV4-1 and J is TRBJ2-2; D is unresolved. V gave up 3 bases and J gave up 2 bases, with 4 bases separating them. The CDR3 contains 13 residues. CDR1 and CDR2 (germline): MGHRA, YSYEKL. CDR3 loop: CASSHSNTGELFF. The CDR3 bases are TGCGCCAGCAGCCATAGTAACACCGGGGAGCTGTTTTTT.

The chain couples TRBV2 to TRBJ2-1; a weak D match, TRBD1 (6 bases). Germline CDR1 SNHLY, CDR2 FYNNEI. The germline V and J ends were trimmed by 6 bases and 5 bases, with 11 bases remaining between them. This CDR3 is built from 13 residues. This CDR3 reads CASRGRGNNEQFF. The CDR3 bases are TGTGCCAGCAGGGGCAGGGGAAACAATGAGCAGTTCTTC. Full variable domain (rest looked up from reference TRBV2 and TRBJ2-1): EPEVTQTPSHQVTQMGQEVILRCVPISNHLYFYWYRQILGQKVEFLVSFYNNEISEKSEIFDDQFSVERPDGSNFTLKIRSTKLEDSAMYFCASRGRGNNEQFFGPGTRLTVL.

The chain's CDR3 is CASSQDLSGWSAPLHF. Here the CDR3 DNA reads TGCGCCAGCAGCCAAGATCTATCGGGATGGTCGGCACCCCTCCACTTT. This chain joins TRBV4-3 and TRBJ1-6, with no clear D. The CDR3 totals 16 residues. Germline assignment: CDR1 LGHNA and CDR2 YSLEER. Trimming cost V 0 bases and J 11 bases, with 17 bases left between them.

In its sample, this clone is medium-sized. The chain joins TRBV6-2 or TRBV6-3 to TRBJ1-5, with 9 bases fitting TRBD1. Losses at the gene ends were 6 bases for V and 3 bases for J; bases not matched to a gene: 6. This CDR3 comprises 15 residues. From germline, CDR1 is MNHEY and CDR2 SVGEGT. The CDR3 loop reads CASSGTGIANQPQHF. In nucleotides, the CDR3 is TGTGCCAGCAGCGGGACAGGGATAGCCAATCAGCCCCAGCATTTT.

The rearrangement joins TRBV18 to TRBJ2-1; weak D call: TRBD1 (6 bases). CDR1 and CDR2 from the germline V gene are KGHSH and LQKENI. There are 15 residues in the CDR3. V was cut by 2 bases and J by 1 base, with 9 bases left in between. The CDR3 nucleotides are TGTGCCAGCTCACCAGGTCAGGGGTCCTACAATGAGCAGTTCTTC. This encodes CASSPGQGSYNEQFF.

This chain connects TRBV27 to TRBJ2-2; D might be TRBD1 (5 bases). Germline CDR1 is MNHEY and CDR2 is SMNVEV (reference sequence). The V end was cut by 7 bases, the J end by 6 bases, with 15 bases between. This CDR3 contains 14 residues. CDR3 sequence (DNA): TGTGCCAGCAACAGGTTACCTTTATCCGGGGAGCTGTTTTTT. Its translation is CASNRLPLSGELFF.

CDR3 loop: CASSVTSGSWGQETQYF. For the CDR3, the DNA is TGTGCCAGCAGCGTAACTAGCGGGAGCTGGGGGCAAGAGACCCAGTACTTC. The chain carries TRBV9 and TRBJ2-5; 11 bases are shared with TRBD2. CDR3 length: 17 amino acids. V lost 1 base, J lost 2 bases, and 7 bases stayed unmatched. From germline, CDR1 is SGDLS and CDR2 YYNGEE. Together with reference TRBV9 and TRBJ2-5, the CDR3 gives the full variable domain: DSGVTQTPKHLITATGQRVTLRCSPRSGDLSVYWYQQSLDQGLQFLIQYYNGEERAKGNILERFSAQQFPDLHSELNLSSLELGDSALYFCASSVTSGSWGQETQYFGPGTRLLVL.

The gene calls are TRBV6-5 and TRBJ1-3, with TRBD1 as a possible D gene (6 bases). The CDR3 has 16 residues. Germline CDR1 and CDR2: MNHEY and SVGAGI. The V gene lost 2 bases and the J gene lost 6 bases, with 17 bases spanning the gap. CDR3: CASSYATTGGKNTIYF. CDR3 DNA sequence: TGTGCCAGCAGTTACGCGACGACAGGCGGTAAAAACACCATATATTTT.

The chain carries TRBV19 and TRBJ1-5, with D possibly matching TRBD1 (5 bases). Germline V gene lookup returns CDR1 LNHDA and CDR2 SQIVND (reference sequence). V shed 0 bases and J shed 3 bases, with 12 bases lying between them. The CDR3 runs to 16 residues. The CDR3 DNA follows: TGTGCCAGTAGTATAGATTCGCCAGGGTACAATCAGCCCCAGCATTTT. Translated: CASSIDSPGYNQPQHF.

This clone was found once. The chain has TRBV7-8 and TRBJ1-5; weak D call: TRBD1 (5 bases). The CDR3 spans 18 residues. Trimming took 5 bases from V and 2 from J, leaving 22 bases between them. Germline V CDR1 and CDR2: SGHVS, FQNEAQ. CDR3 in DNA: TGTGCCAGCAGCCACCGACTGTGGGGCCAGTCCGGCAATCAGCCCCAGCATTTT. It translates to CASSHRLWGQSGNQPQHF.

The V and J genes are TRBV15 and TRBJ2-2; no clear D gene. The CDR3 contains 16 residues. CDR1 and CDR2 from the germline V gene are LNHNV and YYDKDF (reference sequence). The V gene lost 0 bases and the J gene lost 3 bases, with 11 bases spanning the gap. The CDR3 DNA follows: TGTGCCACCAGCAGAGATTCGGAGACGGACACCGGGGAGCTGTTTTTT. This encodes CATSRDSETDTGELFF.

This clone was observed a handful of times. The chain recombines TRBV19 with TRBJ2-7, with D hard to call. Per germline, CDR1 LNHDA and CDR2 SQIVND (reference sequence). The CDR3 spans 13 residues. V lost 0 bases and J lost 9, with 12 bases in between. CDR3 sequence reads: CASSIDPLGGQYF. The CDR3 bases are TGTGCCAGTAGTATAGATCCCCTTGGCGGGCAGTACTTC.